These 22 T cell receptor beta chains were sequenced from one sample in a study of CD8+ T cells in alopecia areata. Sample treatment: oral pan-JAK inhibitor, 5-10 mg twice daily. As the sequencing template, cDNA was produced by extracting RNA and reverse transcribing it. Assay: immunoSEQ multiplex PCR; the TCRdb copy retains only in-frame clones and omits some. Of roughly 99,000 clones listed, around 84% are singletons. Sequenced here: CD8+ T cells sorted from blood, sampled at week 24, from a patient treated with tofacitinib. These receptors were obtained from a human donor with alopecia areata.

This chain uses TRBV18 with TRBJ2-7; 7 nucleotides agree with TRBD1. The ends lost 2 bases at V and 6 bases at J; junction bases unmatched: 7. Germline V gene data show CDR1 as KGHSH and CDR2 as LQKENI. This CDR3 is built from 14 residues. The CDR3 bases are TGTGCCAGCTCACCAGAAGACAGGGTATTCGAGCAGTACTTC. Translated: CASSPEDRVFEQYF. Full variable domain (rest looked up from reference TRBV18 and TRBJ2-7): NAGVMQNPRHLVRRRGQEARLRCSPMKGHSHVYWYRQLPEEGLKFMVYLQKENIIDESGMPKERFSAEFPKEGPSILRIQQVVRGDSAAYFCASSPEDRVFEQYFGPGTRLTVT.

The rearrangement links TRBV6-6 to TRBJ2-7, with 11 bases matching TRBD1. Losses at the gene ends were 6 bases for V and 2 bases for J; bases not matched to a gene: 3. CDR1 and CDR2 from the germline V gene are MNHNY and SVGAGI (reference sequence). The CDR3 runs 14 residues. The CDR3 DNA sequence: TGTGCCAGCAGCTGGGACAGGGGGACCTACGAGCAGTACTTC. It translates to CASSWDRGTYEQYF.

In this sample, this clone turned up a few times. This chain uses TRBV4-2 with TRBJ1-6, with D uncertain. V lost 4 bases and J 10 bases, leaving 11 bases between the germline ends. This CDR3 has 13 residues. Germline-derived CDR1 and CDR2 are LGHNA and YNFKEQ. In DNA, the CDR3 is TGTGCCAGCAGCCTAAGCCAAGGATCACCCCTCCACTTT. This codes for CASSLSQGSPLHF.

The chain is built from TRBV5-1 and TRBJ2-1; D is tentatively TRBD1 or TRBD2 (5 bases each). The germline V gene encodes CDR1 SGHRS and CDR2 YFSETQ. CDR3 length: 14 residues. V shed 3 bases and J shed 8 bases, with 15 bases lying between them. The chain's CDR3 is CASSWGTSADEQFF. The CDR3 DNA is TGCGCCAGCAGCTGGGGGACCTCCGCGGATGAGCAGTTCTTC.

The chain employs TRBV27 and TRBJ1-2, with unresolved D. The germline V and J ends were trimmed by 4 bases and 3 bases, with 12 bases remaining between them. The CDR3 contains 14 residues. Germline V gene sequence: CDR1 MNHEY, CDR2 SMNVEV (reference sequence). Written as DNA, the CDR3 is TGTGCCAGCAGTTCCGCGGGCAGCCACTATGGCTACACCTTC. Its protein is CASSSAGSHYGYTF.

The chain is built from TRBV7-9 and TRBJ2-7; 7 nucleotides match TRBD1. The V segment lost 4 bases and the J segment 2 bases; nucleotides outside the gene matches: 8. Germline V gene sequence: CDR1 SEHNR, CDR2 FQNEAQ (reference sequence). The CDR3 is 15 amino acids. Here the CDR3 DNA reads TGTGCCAGCAGCTCTAATCTAGGACAGGCCTACGAGCAGTACTTC. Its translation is CASSSNLGQAYEQYF.

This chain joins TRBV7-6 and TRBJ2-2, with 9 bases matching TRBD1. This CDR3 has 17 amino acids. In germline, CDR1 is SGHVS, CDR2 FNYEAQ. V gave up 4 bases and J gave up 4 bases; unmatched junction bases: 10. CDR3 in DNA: TGTGCCAGCAGCTCTACAGGGGGCGAGTGGGGCACCGGGGAGCTGTTTTTT. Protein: CASSSTGGEWGTGELFF.

The CDR3 protein is CASSLAGGAVSGANVLTF. The CDR3 nucleotides are TGTGCCAGCAGCTTAGCGGGGGGCGCCGTCTCTGGGGCCAACGTCCTGACTTTC. V gene TRBV7-2 combines with J gene TRBJ2-6; D tentatively fits TRBD1 or TRBD2 (6 bases each). The CDR3 is 18 residues long. Looked up from germline, CDR1 is SGHTA and CDR2 is FQGNSA. V gave up 0 bases and J gave up 0 bases, with 12 bases separating them.

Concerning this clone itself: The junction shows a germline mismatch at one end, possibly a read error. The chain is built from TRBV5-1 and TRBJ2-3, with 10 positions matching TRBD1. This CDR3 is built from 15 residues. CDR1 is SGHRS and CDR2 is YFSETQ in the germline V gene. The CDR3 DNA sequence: TGCGCCAGCAGCTTGGGGGACAGGGGCACCGATACGCAGTATTTT. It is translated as CASSLGDRGTDTQYF.

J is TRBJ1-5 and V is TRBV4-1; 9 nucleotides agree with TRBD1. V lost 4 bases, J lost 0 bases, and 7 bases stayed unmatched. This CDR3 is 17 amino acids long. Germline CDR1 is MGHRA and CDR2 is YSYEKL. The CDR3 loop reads CASSPLPGQGSNQPQHF. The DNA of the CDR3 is TGCGCCAGCAGCCCCTTACCGGGACAGGGTAGCAATCAGCCCCAGCATTTT.

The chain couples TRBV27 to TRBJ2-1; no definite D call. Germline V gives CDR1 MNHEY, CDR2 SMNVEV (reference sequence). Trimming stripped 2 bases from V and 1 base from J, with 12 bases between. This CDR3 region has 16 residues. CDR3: CASSLIGGRSYNEQFF. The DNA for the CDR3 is TGTGCCAGCAGTTTAATAGGCGGCAGATCCTACAATGAGCAGTTCTTC.

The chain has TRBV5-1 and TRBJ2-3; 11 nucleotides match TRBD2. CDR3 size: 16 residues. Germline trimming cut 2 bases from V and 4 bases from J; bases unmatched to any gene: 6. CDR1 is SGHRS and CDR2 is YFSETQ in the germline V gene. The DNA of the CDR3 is TGCGCCAGCAGCTTTAGCGGGGGGGACCCGCCAGATACGCAGTATTTT. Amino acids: CASSFSGGDPPDTQYF.

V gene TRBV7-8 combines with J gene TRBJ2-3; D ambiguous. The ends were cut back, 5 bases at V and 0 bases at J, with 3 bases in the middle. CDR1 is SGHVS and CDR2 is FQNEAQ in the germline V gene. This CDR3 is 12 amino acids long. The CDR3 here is CASSMSTDTQYF. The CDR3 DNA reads TGTGCCAGCAGCATGAGCACAGATACGCAGTATTTT.

CDR3 residues: CASSHKEQGIPYNEQFF. For the CDR3, the DNA is TGTGCCAGCAGCCACAAAGAACAGGGGATACCCTACAATGAGCAGTTCTTC. The V and J genes are TRBV11-3 and TRBJ2-1; 7 bases line up with TRBD1. CDR3 size: 17 residues. From germline, CDR1 is SGHNT and CDR2 YENEEA. After removal of 5 bases from V and 2 bases from J, the junction contained 12 bases not matched to a gene.

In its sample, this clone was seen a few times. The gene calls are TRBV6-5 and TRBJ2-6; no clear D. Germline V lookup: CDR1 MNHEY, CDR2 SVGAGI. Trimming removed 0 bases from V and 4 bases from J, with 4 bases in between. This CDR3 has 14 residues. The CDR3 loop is CASSYSRGANVLTF. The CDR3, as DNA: TGTGCCAGCAGTTACTCGCGGGGGGCCAACGTCCTGACTTTC.

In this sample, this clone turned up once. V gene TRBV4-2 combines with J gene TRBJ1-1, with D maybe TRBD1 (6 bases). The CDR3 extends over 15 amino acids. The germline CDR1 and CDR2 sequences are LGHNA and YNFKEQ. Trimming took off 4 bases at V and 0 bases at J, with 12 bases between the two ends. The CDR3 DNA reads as TGTGCCAGCAGCCCCGGGGGGCTTCTGAACACTGAAGCTTTCTTT. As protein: CASSPGGLLNTEAFF.

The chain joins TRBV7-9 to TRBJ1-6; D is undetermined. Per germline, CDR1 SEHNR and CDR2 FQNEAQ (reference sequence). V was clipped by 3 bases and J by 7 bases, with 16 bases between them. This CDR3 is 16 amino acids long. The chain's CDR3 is CASSLLAPGGNSPLHF. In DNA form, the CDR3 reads TGTGCCAGCAGCTTGCTGGCTCCAGGAGGGAATTCACCCCTCCACTTT.

CDR3: CASSARGDTQYF. The CDR3 DNA follows: TGCGCCAGCAGCGCCCGGGGGGATACGCAGTATTTT. The chain has TRBV5-1 and TRBJ2-3, with a possible D match to TRBD2 (6 bases). The V gene lost 4 bases and the J gene lost 6 bases, with 9 bases spanning the gap. CDR1 is SGHRS, CDR2 YFSETQ, per germline. CDR3 size: 12 residues.

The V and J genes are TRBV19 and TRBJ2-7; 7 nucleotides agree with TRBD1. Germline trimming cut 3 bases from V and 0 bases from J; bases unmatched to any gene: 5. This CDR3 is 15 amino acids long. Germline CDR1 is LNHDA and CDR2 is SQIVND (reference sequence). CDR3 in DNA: TGTGCCAGTAGTATCGGTACAGGGGCCTCCTACGAGCAGTACTTC. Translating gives CASSIGTGASYEQYF.

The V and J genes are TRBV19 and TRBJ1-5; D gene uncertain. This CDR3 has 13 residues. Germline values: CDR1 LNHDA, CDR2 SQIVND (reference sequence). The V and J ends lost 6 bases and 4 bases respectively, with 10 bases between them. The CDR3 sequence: CASRAGRNQPQHF. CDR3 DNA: TGTGCCAGTAGGGCAGGACGGAATCAGCCCCAGCATTTT.

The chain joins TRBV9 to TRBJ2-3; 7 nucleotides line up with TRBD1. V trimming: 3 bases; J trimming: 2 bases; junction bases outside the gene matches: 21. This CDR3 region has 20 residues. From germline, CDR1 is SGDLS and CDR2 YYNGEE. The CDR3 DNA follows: TGTGCCAGCAGCGCCCCGGCGACAGGGCCCCCTACTATAAACACAGATACGCAGTATTTT. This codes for CASSAPATGPPTINTDTQYF.

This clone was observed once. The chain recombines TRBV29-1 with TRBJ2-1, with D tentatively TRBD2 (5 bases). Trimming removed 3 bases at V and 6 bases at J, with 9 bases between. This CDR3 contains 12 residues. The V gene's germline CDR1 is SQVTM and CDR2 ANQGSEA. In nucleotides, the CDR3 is TGCAGCGTTGAGGTGGGGAGCAATGAGCAGTTCTTC. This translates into CSVEVGSNEQFF.